Detailed here is one TCR beta chain. The antigen is not known. Ophthalmopathic donors had moderate-to-severe activity, CAS ≥3 and NOSPECS ≥4, with disease that had lasted under 3 months. Someone took the PBMCs out of more than 9 ml of fresh peripheral blood. This CDR3 comprises 14 residues. V gave up 7 bases and J gave up 4 bases, with 16 bases separating them. Germline values: CDR1 SEHNR, CDR2 FQNEAQ (reference sequence). Amplified TCR beta CDR3 regions were obtained using RNA transcripts as template. HTBI primers were used in a first-round RT-PCR, which preceded a second-round multiplex PCR. Using its own MiXCR run on the multiplex PCR reads, TCRdb lists one record per CDR3 protein. Of 650,000 to 900,000 distinct CDR3 sequences in the sample, 40% were seen once. The data were taken from a study of Graves' ophthalmopathy and Graves' hyperthyroidism. Study-wide points: Predictions made by the model for ophthalmopathy progression reached just over 70% sensitivity and approximately 72% specificity. The authors also found most expanded thyroid clonotypes above 0.001 frequency in blood.

The chain combines TRBV7-9 with TRBJ1-1; tentative D call: TRBD1 (6 bases). This TCR was sampled from an adult man with Graves' ophthalmopathy. Material for sequencing was peripheral blood. CDR3: CASTRMGTLTEAFF. The CDR3 bases are TGTGCCAGCACGCGTATGGGGACACTCACTGAAGCTTTCTTT.